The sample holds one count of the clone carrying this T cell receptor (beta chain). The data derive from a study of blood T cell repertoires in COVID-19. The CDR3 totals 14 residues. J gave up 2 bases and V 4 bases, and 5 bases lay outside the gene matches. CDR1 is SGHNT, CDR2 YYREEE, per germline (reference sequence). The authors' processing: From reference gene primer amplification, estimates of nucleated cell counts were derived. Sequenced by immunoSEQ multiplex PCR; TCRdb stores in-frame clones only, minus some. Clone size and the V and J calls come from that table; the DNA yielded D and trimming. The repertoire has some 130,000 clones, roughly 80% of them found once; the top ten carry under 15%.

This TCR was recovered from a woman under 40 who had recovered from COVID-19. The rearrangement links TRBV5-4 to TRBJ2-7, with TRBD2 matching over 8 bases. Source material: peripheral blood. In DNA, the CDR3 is TGTGCCAGCAGCCCAGCGGGAGCAGCCTACGAGCAGTACTTC. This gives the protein CASSPAGAAYEQYF.